This section outlines one T cell receptor beta chain sequence together with its context. This sample is part of a study of blood T cell repertoires in COVID-19. Per the germline V gene, CDR1 is WNHNN and CDR2 is SYGVQD (reference sequence). CDR3 size: 13 residues. V was trimmed by 11 bases and J by 0 bases, leaving 11 bases between them. Measured with immunoSEQ multiplex PCR; TCRdb has only the in-frame clones, and not every one. The sample has over 100,000 clones, over 80% seen once. This TCR was sampled from a man over 45 with active COVID-19. The sequenced sample was peripheral blood. V usage is TRBV10-1 and J usage is TRBJ2-1, with TRBD2 as a possible D gene (6 bases). The CDR3 is CAGLAPSYNEQFF. CDR3 sequence (DNA): TGCGCCGGCCTAGCGCCCTCCTACAATGAGCAGTTCTTC.